This is a list of T cell receptor beta chains from one sample in a study of Ad26.COV2.S vaccination and SARS-CoV-2 variants. Only in-frame clones appear in the TCRdb table, and some are missing; sequencing was by immunoSEQ multiplex PCR. The table lists about 680,000 clones, 89% of them singletons. Material: peripheral blood, obtained in a trial of Ad26.COV2.S vaccine versus placebo. Source of these receptors: a person between 18 and 65 years old who received the Ad26.COV2.S COVID-19 vaccine or a placebo. CDR3s include the opening cysteine and the closing phenylalanine or tryptophan. The order of the fields is CDR3 DNA, CDR3 protein, V gene, J gene, clone size, D gene. D genes are given only for firm matches. Size tells how often a clone was seen (once, few, many) or the class of an expanded clone, and some rows leave it out.

TGCGCCAGCAGCTTGGCTAGCGGAAGCTCCTACAATGAGCAGTTCTTC,CASSLASGSSYNEQFF,TRBV5-1,TRBJ2-1,.,TRBD2
TGTGCCAGCAGACTATACCCGGAGCTGAGCACTGAAGCTTTCTTT,CASRLYPELSTEAFF,TRBV6-5,TRBJ1-1,.,.
TGTGCCAGCAGTGAAGCTGGGACGAGGCTAACAGATACGCAGTATTTT,CASSEAGTRLTDTQYF,TRBV6-1,TRBJ2-3,.,.
TGTGCCAGCAGCTTAGGGCAGGGGATTTACTCTGAGGGCTACACCTTC,CASSLGQGIYSEGYTF,TRBV7-6,TRBJ1-2,.,.
TGTGCCAGCAGCTTAGAATGGCAGGACACGCAGTATTTT,CASSLEWQDTQYF,TRBV7-2,TRBJ2-3,.,.
TGCGCCAGCAGCTGGGACAAGGGGGCCTATGGCTACACCTTC,CASSWDKGAYGYTF,TRBV5-1,TRBJ1-2,.,TRBD1
TGCAGTGCTAGTGACCTGAGGACCCGCTACGAGCAGTACTTC,CSASDLRTRYEQYF,TRBV20-1,TRBJ2-7,.,.
TGTGCCAGTACCCCGGGGGGACGGATAAATGAGCAGTTCTTC,CASTPGGRINEQFF,TRBV19,TRBJ2-1,.,TRBD2
TGTGCCAGCAGCCTTACAGGGGCGCGATCACCCCTCCACTTT,CASSLTGARSPLHF,TRBV7-2,TRBJ1-6,.,TRBD1
TGTGCCAGCTCCCCGACAGTCTACGAGCAGTACTTC,CASSPTVYEQYF,TRBV18,TRBJ2-7,.,.
TGTGCCACCAACACTGGAGCGGCCTACGAGCAGTACTTC,CATNTGAAYEQYF,TRBV7-9,TRBJ2-7,.,.
TGCGCCAGCAGCTTTGGTGAAACTCTCCATGAGCAGTTCTTC,CASSFGETLHEQFF,TRBV5-1,TRBJ2-1,.,.
TGTGCCAGCAGCCAAGGGGGGGCCGGGGCCCCCTACAATGAGCAGTTCTTC,CASSQGGAGAPYNEQFF,TRBV4-2,TRBJ2-1,.,.
TGTGCCAGCAGCAGACAGGGGCAGGAGACCCAGTACTTC,CASSRQGQETQYF,TRBV6-5,TRBJ2-5,once,TRBD1
TGTGCCAGCAGCCAAGAGGGGATCAGGGGTCCGAACACCGGGGAGCTGTTTTTT,CASSQEGIRGPNTGELFF,TRBV3-1/TRBV3-2,TRBJ2-2,.,.
TGTGCCAGCAGTTACAGGCCTAGGACCGACTACGAGCAGTACTTC,CASSYRPRTDYEQYF,TRBV6-6,TRBJ2-7,few,.
TGTGCCAGCAGCTCCTTAGCGGGGGTAAACACCGGGGAGCTGTTTTTT,CASSSLAGVNTGELFF,TRBV7-9,TRBJ2-2,.,TRBD2
TGTGCCAGCAGCCAAGGGGGCACGAACACCGGGGAGCTGTTTTTT,CASSQGGTNTGELFF,TRBV3-1/TRBV3-2,TRBJ2-2,.,.
TGTGCCAGCAGTGGGCCAGGGACACCGAATCAGCCCCAGCATTTT,CASSGPGTPNQPQHF,TRBV2,TRBJ1-5,.,.
TGTGCCACCAGCAGAGATGGGGGGAGGGCCCGGGACAGGGGTGGATATGGCTACACCTTC,CATSRDGGRARDRGGYGYTF,TRBV15,TRBJ1-2,.,TRBD1
TGTGCCAGCACCACCGGCCTCGGGGAGACCCAGTACTTC,CASTTGLGETQYF,TRBV2,TRBJ2-5,.,.
TGTGCCAGCAGCTTTTCAATGGAAAACTTGTTTTTT,CASSFSMENLFF,TRBV7-9,TRBJ1-4,.,.
TGTGCCAGCAGCGGCCGCGGACTAGCGGGGGGAAGCTCCTACAATGAGCAGTTCTTC,CASSGRGLAGGSSYNEQFF,TRBV7-2,TRBJ2-1,.,TRBD2
TGTGCCAGCAGCTCGCGAGGCACAGATACGCAGTATTTT,CASSSRGTDTQYF,TRBV5-4,TRBJ2-3,.,.
TGTGCCAGCAGCGTAGGCTCGGGGGGTGGCTACGAGCAGTACTTC,CASSVGSGGGYEQYF,TRBV9,TRBJ2-7,.,TRBD2
TGTGCCAGCCAAGGGCGGGAGTGGGGCCAAGAGACCCAGTACTTC,CASQGREWGQETQYF,TRBV3-1/TRBV3-2,TRBJ2-5,.,TRBD2
TGTGCAAGTCGCCGGTCGGCTTTGGGGGATGGAGAGACCCAGTACTTC,CASRRSALGDGETQYF,TRBV12-2,TRBJ2-5,.,.
TGTGCCAGCAGTTCATTTGACTCGCAGGGAAACAATCAGCCCCAGCATTTT,CASSSFDSQGNNQPQHF,TRBV27,TRBJ1-5,.,.
TGCGCCAGCAGCCAGGACAGATCCGGTGGCTACACCTTC,CASSQDRSGGYTF,TRBV4-1,TRBJ1-2,.,.
TGTGCCAGCAGCTTGGGACTAGCGGGGGATTCCGGGGAGCTGTTTTTT,CASSLGLAGDSGELFF,TRBV5-5,TRBJ2-2,.,TRBD2
TGTGCCAGCAGCCAAGATCCAGGGCCCATGCACGAGCAGTACTTC,CASSQDPGPMHEQYF,TRBV3-1/TRBV3-2,TRBJ2-7,few,.
TGTGCCAGCTCACCAGGGCCACAGTTCAATCAGCCCCAGCATTTT,CASSPGPQFNQPQHF,TRBV18,TRBJ1-5,.,.
TGTGCCAGCTCACCACCTTTCCAGGGGGCGAAGCACTGGGGCACTGAAGCTTTCTTT,CASSPPFQGAKHWGTEAFF,TRBV18,TRBJ1-1,.,TRBD1
TGTGCCAGCAGCATGAGTGAAAAACTGTTTTTT,CASSMSEKLFF,TRBV6-2/TRBV6-3,TRBJ1-4,.,.
TGCGCCAGCAGTCGAGGACTCAATGGCAATTCACCCCTCCACTTT,CASSRGLNGNSPLHF,TRBV5-1,TRBJ1-6,.,.
TGTGCCTGGAGTGTCGGGCAGCTTAATCAGCCCCAGCATTTT,CAWSVGQLNQPQHF,TRBV30,TRBJ1-5,.,.
TGTGCCAGCAGCTCCCTGCCGACAGCGCGGGATACGCAGTATTTT,CASSSLPTARDTQYF,TRBV7-2,TRBJ2-3,once,.
TGTGCCATCAGTGAGAAGAAGTCGGTCACAGGGTACAATGAGCAGTTCTTC,CAISEKKSVTGYNEQFF,TRBV10-3,TRBJ2-1,.,.